Each of the 15 T cell receptor beta chains below was sequenced from the same sample in a study of blood T cell repertoires in COVID-19 (dated by TCRdb to the early 2020s). The library was obtained by the immunoSEQ multiplex PCR assay. TCRdb holds this immuneACCESS table with in-frame rearrangements only. Some clones are missing; in checked studies, unresolved V genes explain under half, and the rest has no known cause. The sample table lists 490,000 or so clones, approximately 91% of them with a count of one. Approximately 8.3% of the sample belongs to the ten largest clones. Sequenced sample: PBMCs or T cells enriched from blood (not recorded which). The receptors derive from an older woman who had recovered from COVID-19.

This clone was seen once. The chain recombines TRBV7-9 with TRBJ1-5, with a possible D match to TRBD1 (6 bases). This CDR3 has 16 residues. V gave up 1 base and J gave up 2 bases, with 12 bases separating them. CDR1 SEHNR and CDR2 FQNEAQ come from the germline V gene (reference sequence). The CDR3 DNA is TGTGCCAGCAGCTTAGAGGGGTCAGGGGGCAATCAGCCCCAGCATTTT. Protein sequence: CASSLEGSGGNQPQHF. The complete variable domain, with remaining parts taken from reference TRBV7-9 and TRBJ1-5, reads DTGVSQNPRHKITKRGQNVTFRCDPISEHNRLYWYRQTLGQGPEFLTYFQNEAQLEKSRLLSDRFSAERPKGSFSTLEIQRTEQGDSAMYLCASSLEGSGGNQPQHFGDGTRLSIL.

The chain uses TRBV6-2 or TRBV6-3 and TRBJ2-7, with D possibly TRBD1 on 5 matching bases. Germline values: CDR1 MNHEY, CDR2 SVGEGT. V lost 5 bases and J lost 2, with 13 bases in between. This CDR3 is built from 14 residues. DNA for the CDR3: TGTGCCAGCAGTCCACGGGCAGGGCCCTACGAGCAGTACGTC. Translating gives CASSPRAGPYEQYV.

This clone was seen ten or more times. Different DNA sequences within this sample yield the same CDR3. The V gene is TRBV7-9, the J gene TRBJ1-6, with D tentatively TRBD1 (5 bases). This CDR3 comprises 14 residues. Germline V lookup: CDR1 SEHNR, CDR2 FQNEAQ (reference sequence). Between the trimmed V and J ends, which lost 1 base and 13 bases, there was a span of 14 bases. The CDR3 DNA is TGTGCCAGCAGCTTAGAGGGCGGGGCAGTCCCCCTCCACTTT. This codes for CASSLEGGAVPLHF.

This clone was detected ten times or more. The chain couples TRBV9 to TRBJ2-4; TRBD2 matches at 7 bases. Germline V lookup: CDR1 SGDLS, CDR2 YYNGEE. Trimming at V came to 4 bases and at J to 7 bases, leaving 11 bases not matched to a gene. The CDR3 totals 15 residues. The CDR3 is CASSISGVSGNIQYF. In DNA, the CDR3 is TGTGCCAGCAGCATCAGCGGGGTTTCAGGGAACATTCAGTACTTC.

The rearrangement joins TRBV19 to TRBJ1-3; 9 bases are shared with TRBD1. There are 15 residues in the CDR3. Unmatched junction bases numbered 10, after V lost 7 bases and J lost 6 bases. Germline loops: CDR1 LNHDA, CDR2 SQIVND (reference sequence). This CDR3 reads CASKGLGQGKNTIYF. Here the CDR3 DNA reads TGTGCCAGTAAAGGGTTGGGACAGGGCAAAAACACCATATATTTT.

This clone was seen a few times. The chain employs TRBV4-2 and TRBJ2-7; D might be TRBD2 (6 bases). This CDR3 spans 15 amino acids. Germline CDR1 and CDR2: LGHNA and YNFKEQ. The V and J ends lost 0 bases and 6 bases respectively, with 15 bases between them. The CDR3 loop reads CASSQDLGPSAEQYV. Here the CDR3 DNA reads TGTGCCAGCAGCCAAGATCTCGGTCCTAGCGCCGAGCAGTACGTC.

This chain links TRBV7-6 with TRBJ1-1; 10 positions match TRBD1. The CDR3 has 15 residues. Germline trimming cut 2 bases from V and 1 base from J; bases unmatched to any gene: 1. Germline CDR1 SGHVS, CDR2 FNYEAQ. Written as DNA, the CDR3 is TGTGCCAGCAGCTTAAGGGACAGGGGGAACACTGAAGCTTTCTTT. Protein sequence: CASSLRDRGNTEAFF. Together with reference TRBV7-6 and TRBJ1-1, the CDR3 gives the full variable domain: GAGVSQSPRYKVTKRGQDVALRCDPISGHVSLYWYRQALGQGPEFLTYFNYEAQQDKSGLPNDRFSAERPEGSISTLTIQRTEQRDSAMYRCASSLRDRGNTEAFFGQGTRLTVV.

This chain joins TRBV30 and TRBJ2-4; D is possibly TRBD2 (7 bases). V shed 8 bases and J shed 0 bases, with 23 bases lying between them. The CDR3 extends over 17 amino acids. CDR1 and CDR2 from the germline V gene are GTSNPN and SVGIG (reference sequence). In DNA form, the CDR3 reads TGTGCCCTTGGATGGGGGGGGGCCTCAATAGCCAAAAACATTCAGTACTTC. Encoded protein: CALGWGGASIAKNIQYF.

This chain joins TRBV7-2 and TRBJ2-3; TRBD2 matches 8 bases. The CDR3 totals 15 residues. Germline V gene lookup returns CDR1 SGHTA and CDR2 FQGNSA. J lost 6 bases, V lost 5 bases, and 10 bases had no gene match. The CDR3 protein is CASSPTISGVDTQYF. CDR3 sequence (DNA): TGTGCCAGCAGCCCCACGATTAGCGGGGTTGATACGCAGTATTTT.

This clone has just one count. The rearrangement uses TRBV6-4 and TRBJ1-5; possibly TRBD1 for D (5 bases). V was clipped by 1 base and J by 3 bases, with 16 bases between them. Germline CDR1 and CDR2: MRHNA and SNTAGT. This CDR3 is built from 17 residues. The CDR3: CASSDFEAGPHNQPQHF. CDR3 nucleotides: TGTGCCAGCAGTGACTTCGAAGCGGGGCCCCACAATCAGCCCCAGCATTTT.

The rearrangement links TRBV15 to TRBJ2-5, with D possibly matching TRBD2 (6 bases). The V end was cut by 3 bases, the J end by 0 bases, with 14 bases between. The CDR3 sequence is 16 residues long. In germline, CDR1 is LNHNV, CDR2 YYDKDF (reference sequence). CDR3 in DNA: TGTGCCACCAGCAGGGACGGCCGGGGGTACCAAGAGACCCAGTACTTC. This gives the protein CATSRDGRGYQETQYF.

The chain joins TRBV6-5 to TRBJ1-2, with D possibly TRBD1 on 5 matching bases. The CDR3 is made up of 15 amino acids. The ends were cut back, 6 bases at V and 0 bases at J, with 14 bases in the middle. Germline V gene lookup returns CDR1 MNHEY and CDR2 SVGAGI. CDR3 sequence (DNA): TGTGCCAGCAGACCTCGGGGGGAGGCTAACTATGGCTACACCTTC. It specifies CASRPRGEANYGYTF.

The rearrangement links TRBV9 to TRBJ2-7; TRBD2 matches at 11 bases. Trimming took 0 bases from V and 5 from J; bases not matched to a gene: 1. Germline V gene sequence: CDR1 SGDLS, CDR2 YYNGEE. The length of the CDR3 is 14 residues. The CDR3 region has the DNA TGTGCCAGCAGCGTAGGACTAGCGGGGAACGAGCAGTACTTC. It yields the protein CASSVGLAGNEQYF.

This clone came up once. V usage is TRBV19 and J usage is TRBJ1-6; 9 positions agree with TRBD1. Germline values: CDR1 LNHDA, CDR2 SQIVND (reference sequence). Trimming cost V 5 bases and J 10 bases; bases outside gene matches: 9. There are 15 residues in the CDR3. CDR3 region: CASSLPGQGASPLHF. The CDR3 nucleotides read TGTGCCAGTAGTCTTCCGGGACAGGGCGCGTCACCCCTCCACTTT.

J is TRBJ2-1 and V is TRBV2, with a tentative D call TRBD2 (6 bases). The germline V and J ends were trimmed by 5 bases and 4 bases, with 15 bases remaining between them. The CDR3 sequence is 15 residues long. The V gene's germline CDR1 is SNHLY and CDR2 FYNNEI. The CDR3 region is CASSPTRGRYNEQFF. CDR3 coding DNA: TGTGCCAGCAGTCCGACTAGAGGGCGATACAATGAGCAGTTCTTC.